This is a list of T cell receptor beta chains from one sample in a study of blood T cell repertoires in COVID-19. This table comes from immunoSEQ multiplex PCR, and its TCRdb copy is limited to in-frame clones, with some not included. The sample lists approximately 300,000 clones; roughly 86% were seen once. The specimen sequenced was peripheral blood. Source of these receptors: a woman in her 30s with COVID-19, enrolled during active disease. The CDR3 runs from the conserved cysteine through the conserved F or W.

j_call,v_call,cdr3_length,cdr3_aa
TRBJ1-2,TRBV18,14,CASSNSVTNYGYTF
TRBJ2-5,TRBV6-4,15,CASSEYRGISETQYF
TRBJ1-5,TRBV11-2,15,CASSRDRGGNQPQHF
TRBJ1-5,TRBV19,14,CASTRTGAVEPQHF
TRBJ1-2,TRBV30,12,CAWSVSLGRYTF
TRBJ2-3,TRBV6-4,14,CASSVRTGTDTQYF
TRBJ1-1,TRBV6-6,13,CASRKARATEAFF
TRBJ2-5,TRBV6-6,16,CASSFTTGTIQETQYF
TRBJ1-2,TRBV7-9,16,CASSFSGGREFGGYTF
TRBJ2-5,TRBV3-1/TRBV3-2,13,CASSPGTRGTQYF
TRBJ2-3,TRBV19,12,CASSTSSGTQYF
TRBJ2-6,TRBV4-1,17,CASSQARSFSGANVLTF
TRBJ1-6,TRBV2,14,CASSEGPSGSPLHF
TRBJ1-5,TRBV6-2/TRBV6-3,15,CASRPQGSRNQPQHF
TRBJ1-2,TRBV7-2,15,CASSLAHGGGYGYTF
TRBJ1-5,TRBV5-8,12,CASSLASQPQHF
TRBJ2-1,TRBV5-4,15,CASSVDYPSYNEQFF
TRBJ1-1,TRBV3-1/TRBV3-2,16,CASSQSVEAGRGEAFF
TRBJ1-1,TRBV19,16,CASSTSGGGLNTEAFF
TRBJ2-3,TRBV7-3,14,CASSPQHSTDTQYF
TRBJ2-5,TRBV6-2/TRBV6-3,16,CASSYPSLADQETQYF
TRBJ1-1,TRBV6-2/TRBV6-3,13,CASSYSANTEAFF
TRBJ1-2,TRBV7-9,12,CASSLGAAPYTF
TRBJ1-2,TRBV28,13,CASSFSSNYGYTF
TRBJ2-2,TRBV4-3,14,CASSQRVNTGELFF
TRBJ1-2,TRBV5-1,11,CASSSGYGYTF
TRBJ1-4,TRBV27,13,CASIWGGNEKLFF
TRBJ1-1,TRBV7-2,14,CASSSQGYLSEAFF
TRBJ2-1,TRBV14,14,CASSPGPRGNEQFF
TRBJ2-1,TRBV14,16,CASSHLAGGPYNEQFF
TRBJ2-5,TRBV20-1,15,CSASGRGGARETQYF
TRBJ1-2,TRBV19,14,CASSAQVSNYGYTF
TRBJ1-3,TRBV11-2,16,CASSRREGAAGNTIYF
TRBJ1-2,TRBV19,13,CASGLTENYGYTF
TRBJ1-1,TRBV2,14,CASGQESANTEAFF
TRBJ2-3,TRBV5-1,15,CASSPAGVSTDTQYF
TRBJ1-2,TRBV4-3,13,CASSQVGGYGYTF
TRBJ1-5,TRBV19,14,CASSPSGRSQPQHF
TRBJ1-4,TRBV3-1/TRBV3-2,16,CASSLNRVATNEKLFF
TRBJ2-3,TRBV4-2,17,CASSQDLGAGSTDTQYF
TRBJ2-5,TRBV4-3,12,CASSQGGGTQYF
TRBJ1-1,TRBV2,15,CASRYIGGLNTEAFF
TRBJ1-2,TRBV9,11,CASSPEAGYTF
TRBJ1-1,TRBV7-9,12,CASSFSTAEAFF
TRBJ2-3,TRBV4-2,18,CASSQKASGGPSTDTQYF